The clone carrying this TCR beta chain was seen more than once but under ten times. Its target is unknown. This sample was included in a study of CD8 T cells in ankylosing spondylitis. Study-wide findings and caveats: Clones that were linked to disease were CD8+ and were relatively rare in peripheral blood. According to the report, clones linked to the disease were significantly enriched in matched synovial fluid samples taken from ankylosing spondylitis patients. Typical of ankylosing spondylitis blood, it appeared, was a TCR beta motif of 7 or 8 highly homologous variants.

Researchers built TCR beta libraries using quantitative 5'-RACE with molecular barcodes. TCRdb passed the 5' RACE reads through MiXCR, listing each CDR3 protein once. The repertoire holds roughly 700,000 distinct CDR3 sequences, with roughly 20% as singletons. The sequence derives from a male donor with ankylosing spondylitis. Sequenced material: blood, either unsorted or a sorted T cell fraction (not recorded which).

The CDR3 nucleotides are TGTGCCACCAGTGGTCTGGGACAGGAGAACACCGGGGAGCTGTTTTTT. Amino acid sequence: CATSGLGQENTGELFF. This chain joins TRBV24-1 and TRBJ2-2; TRBD1 aligns across 8 bases. The V gene's germline CDR1 is KGHDR and CDR2 SFDVKD. CDR3 size: 16 residues. After removal of 5 bases from V and 1 base from J, the junction contained 5 bases not matched to a gene.